Listed below are T cell receptor beta chains from one sample, sequenced in a study of T cells in Graves' hyperthyroidism and ophthalmopathy. MiXCR was run by TCRdb on the multiplex PCR reads, yielding one entry per CDR3 protein. The sample lists roughly 500,000 distinct CDR3 sequences; about 24% were seen once. What was sequenced was blood. Source of these receptors: a woman aged 25-40 years with Graves' ophthalmopathy. Each CDR3 is given with its conserved first and last residue. Fields, in order: D gene, clone size, V gene, J gene, CDR3 length, CDR3 DNA, CDR3 protein. D genes are given only for firm matches. Part of the rows lack a size; the others show once, few, many or a class for expanded clones.

D: .; size: many; V: TRBV6-1; J: TRBJ1-2; length: 13; DNA: TGTGCCAGCAGACCTGACGGTGCCTATGGCTACACCTTC; CDR3: CASRPDGAYGYTF
D: TRBD1; size: many; V: TRBV29-1; J: TRBJ2-4; length: 13; DNA: TGCAGCGTCGCAGGACAGGGGAGAGACATTCAGTACTTC; CDR3: CSVAGQGRDIQYF
D: .; size: many; V: TRBV6-1; J: TRBJ2-7; length: 15; DNA: TGTGCCAGCAGTGGTGGGTGGCGGGCTCCCTACGAGCAGTACTTC; CDR3: CASSGGWRAPYEQYF
D: TRBD2; size: many; V: TRBV6-5; J: TRBJ2-2; length: 14; DNA: TGTGCCAGCAGTTACCGGGAGGATACCGGGGAGCTGTTTTTT; CDR3: CASSYREDTGELFF
D: .; size: many; V: TRBV2; J: TRBJ1-2; length: 12; DNA: TGTGCCAGCAGTACAGGGTCAGGGGGCTACACCTTC; CDR3: CASSTGSGGYTF
D: .; size: many; V: TRBV3-1; J: TRBJ2-7; length: 14; DNA: TGTGCCAGCAGCCAGAGGGACGGAGACTACGAGCAGTACTTC; CDR3: CASSQRDGDYEQYF
D: TRBD1; size: .; V: TRBV4-1; J: TRBJ1-5; length: 20; DNA: TGCGCCAGCAGCCAGGACCGGACAGGCGACCAACTGATTAGCAATCAGCCCCAGCATTTT; CDR3: CASSQDRTGDQLISNQPQHF
D: TRBD1; size: few; V: TRBV6-7; J: TRBJ2-2; length: 18; DNA: TGTGCCAGCAGTTACTCGGAAACCGGGACAGGGAACACCGGGGAGCTGTTTTTT; CDR3: CASSYSETGTGNTGELFF
D: .; size: many; V: TRBV5-1; J: TRBJ1-1; length: 13; DNA: TGCGCCAGCCGATCACAGCCGAACACTGAAGCTTTCTTT; CDR3: CASRSQPNTEAFF
D: .; size: many; V: TRBV11-2; J: TRBJ2-6; length: 18; DNA: TGTGCCAGCAGCTTAGGAACAGGAAATTTGGTCGGGGCCAACGTCCTGACTTTC; CDR3: CASSLGTGNLVGANVLTF
D: TRBD2; size: .; V: TRBV6-4; J: TRBJ2-5; length: 15; DNA: TGTGCCAGCAGTGGTCTGGCGGGGGAAAGGGAGACCCAGTACTTC; CDR3: CASSGLAGERETQYF
D: TRBD1; size: few; V: TRBV20-1; J: TRBJ2-5; length: 15; DNA: TGCAGTGCCACCCATGCTCGGGGGACAGGGGAGACCCAGTACTTC; CDR3: CSATHARGTGETQYF
D: TRBD2; size: .; V: TRBV6-2/TRBV6-3; J: TRBJ2-2; length: 18; DNA: TGTGCCAGCAGTTACCGAACCGGGACTAGCGGGAACACCGGGGAGCTGTTTTTT; CDR3: CASSYRTGTSGNTGELFF
D: .; size: .; V: TRBV4-1; J: TRBJ1-1; length: 17; DNA: TGCGCCAGCAGCCACTCTCTCACAGGGTCCCTTGACACTGAAGCTTTCTTT; CDR3: CASSHSLTGSLDTEAFF
D: TRBD1; size: .; V: TRBV10-3; J: TRBJ1-5; length: 17; DNA: TGTGCCATCAGTGAGACTTACAGGGGGAACAGCAATCAGCCCCAGCATTTT; CDR3: CAISETYRGNSNQPQHF
D: .; size: many; V: TRBV12-3/TRBV12-4; J: TRBJ1-1; length: 17; DNA: TGTGCCAGCAGTTTACTCCTCGGGTCGGGTGGAGGCGGTGAAGCTTTCTTT; CDR3: CASSLLLGSGGGGEAFF
D: .; size: many; V: TRBV4-1; J: TRBJ2-7; length: 14; DNA: TGCGCCAGCAGCCAAGTTCTCCTAGGCGACGAGCAGTACTTC; CDR3: CASSQVLLGDEQYF
D: TRBD1; size: many; V: TRBV28; J: TRBJ1-2; length: 14; DNA: TGTGCCAGCAGTACCCTCACAGGGGTACGTGGCTACACCTTC; CDR3: CASSTLTGVRGYTF
D: .; size: .; V: TRBV7-2; J: TRBJ2-3; length: 14; DNA: TGTGCCAGCGGGGAGGGGACAGCCACAGATACGCAGTATTTT; CDR3: CASGEGTATDTQYF
D: .; size: few; V: TRBV6-2/TRBV6-3; J: TRBJ2-6; length: 16; DNA: TGTGCCAGCAGCGTCCCACCAGGGTCTGGGGCCAACGTCCTGACTTTC; CDR3: CASSVPPGSGANVLTF
D: .; size: many; V: TRBV3-1; J: TRBJ1-1; length: 11; DNA: TGTGCCAGTCACGGGGTGACTGAAGCTTTCTTT; CDR3: CASHGVTEAFF
D: TRBD1; size: many; V: TRBV12-3/TRBV12-4; J: TRBJ1-2; length: 14; DNA: TGTGCCAGCAGTGCCCAGACAGGGTCGGGAGGCTACACCTTC; CDR3: CASSAQTGSGGYTF
D: TRBD1; size: many; V: TRBV28; J: TRBJ1-2; length: 13; DNA: TGTGCCAGCTTGCCGGGACAGCTCTATGGCTACACCTTC; CDR3: CASLPGQLYGYTF